These 18 T cell receptor beta chains came from one sample sequenced in a study of shared clonotypes between healthy human individuals. Here immunoSEQ multiplex PCR was the method, and the copy in TCRdb shows in-frame clones only, minus some. The sample yields hundreds of thousands of clones, 72% seen once. The sequenced material came from memory CD4+ T cells sorted from blood. Subset of the sample: CD45RA-negative fraction. The receptors originated from a woman in her twenties or thirties in good health.

The rearrangement uses TRBV5-8 and TRBJ2-7, with D perhaps TRBD2 (6 bases). CDR1 SGHTS and CDR2 YDEGEE come from the germline V gene. This CDR3 has 14 amino acids. V was shortened by 4 bases and J by 1 base, with 12 bases between the two germline ends. CDR3 protein: CASSDLARSYEQYF. As DNA, the CDR3 is TGTGCCAGCAGCGATCTAGCGAGGTCCTACGAGCAGTACTTC.

V and J are TRBV7-2 and TRBJ2-1; 12 bases are a match to TRBD2. Germline V gene lookup returns CDR1 SGHTA and CDR2 FQGNSA. The CDR3 spans 15 residues. V lost 5 bases and J lost 3; bases outside the gene matches: 2. The CDR3 nucleotides are TGTGCCAGCAGCGTACTAGCGGGAGGCTACAATGAGCAGTTCTTC. Translation: CASSVLAGGYNEQFF.

This clone has a single count. The J gene is TRBJ1-1, the V gene TRBV5-1; D is perhaps TRBD1 (5 bases). The CDR3 runs to 13 residues. Per germline, CDR1 SGHRS and CDR2 YFSETQ. Trimming removed 6 bases at V and 4 bases at J, with 13 bases between. The CDR3: CASNYGAGTEAFF. CDR3 nucleotide sequence: TGCGCCAGCAACTACGGGGCGGGCACTGAAGCTTTCTTT.

J is TRBJ2-7 and V is TRBV4-1; 13 nucleotides match TRBD2. The CDR3 runs 16 residues. J gave up 8 bases and V 0 bases, and 7 bases lay outside the gene matches. Germline CDR1 is MGHRA and CDR2 is YSYEKL. DNA of the CDR3: TGCGCCAGCAGCCAAGATTGGACTAGCGGGAGAAGGAAGCAGTACTTC. It encodes CASSQDWTSGRRKQYF.

The genes are TRBV11-2 and TRBJ2-7; no firm D call. Germline values: CDR1 SGHAT, CDR2 FQNNGV. V lost 2 bases and J 2 bases, leaving 13 bases between the germline ends. The CDR3 covers 15 residues. The CDR3 DNA follows: TGTGCCAGCAGCTTACTCGTTGCGATCACCTACGAGCAGTACTTC. It yields the protein CASSLLVAITYEQYF. Full variable domain (missing parts from reference TRBV11-2 and TRBJ2-7): EAGVAQSPRYKIIEKRQSVAFWCNPISGHATLYWYQQILGQGPKLLIQFQNNGVVDDSQLPKDRFSAERLKGVDSTLKIQPAKLEDSAVYLCASSLLVAITYEQYFGPGTRLTVT.

This clone was detected a few times. The chain uses TRBV6-4 and TRBJ2-2; TRBD1 might be the D (5 bases). Germline V CDR1 and CDR2: MRHNA, SNTAGT. This CDR3 contains 15 residues. V gave up 3 bases and J gave up 4 bases, with 12 bases separating them. CDR3 sequence reads: CASSENPRVTGELFF. The CDR3 DNA sequence: TGTGCCAGCAGTGAGAACCCCAGGGTCACCGGGGAGCTGTTTTTT.

The chain recombines TRBV29-1 with TRBJ1-1; a possible D gene is TRBD1 (5 bases). The CDR3 runs 12 residues. Trimming pared 4 bases from V and 0 bases from J, leaving 6 bases between. Germline V lookup: CDR1 SQVTM, CDR2 ANQGSEA. Here the CDR3 DNA reads TGCAGCGTTGGACAGCTGAACACTGAAGCTTTCTTT. The encoded protein is CSVGQLNTEAFF.

The genes are TRBV10-3 and TRBJ1-1; D gene uncertain. The CDR3 covers 15 residues. The V end lost 4 bases, the J end lost 0 bases, and 12 bases lay between the germline ends. The V gene's germline CDR1 is ENHRY and CDR2 SYGVKD. This CDR3 reads CAISAPTGMNTEAFF. DNA for the CDR3: TGTGCCATCAGTGCCCCGACTGGCATGAACACTGAAGCTTTCTTT.

The CDR3 region is CASSPVAAGGLDTQYF. The DNA for the CDR3 is TGTGCCAGCTCACCAGTTGCGGCGGGAGGGCTAGATACGCAGTATTTT. This chain uses TRBV18 with TRBJ2-3; TRBD2 aligns across 9 bases. CDR1 and CDR2 (germline): KGHSH, LQKENI. The CDR3 loop spans 16 amino acids. V shed 2 bases, J shed 5 bases, and the junction held 8 bases outside the gene matches. The whole variable domain, remainder taken from reference TRBV18 and TRBJ2-3, is NAGVMQNPRHLVRRRGQEARLRCSPMKGHSHVYWYRQLPEEGLKFMVYLQKENIIDESGMPKERFSAEFPKEGPSILRIQQVVRGDSAAYFCASSPVAAGGLDTQYFGPGTRLTVL.

The table lists this clone with a count of one. This chain links TRBV19 with TRBJ1-2, with TRBD1 identical over 9 bases. V shed 6 bases, J shed 8 bases, and the junction held 7 bases outside the gene matches. The CDR3 covers 13 residues. Germline V gene lookup returns CDR1 LNHDA and CDR2 SQIVND (reference sequence). The CDR3 sequence is CASRRDRAGGYTF. CDR3 bases: TGTGCCAGTAGACGGGACAGGGCAGGCGGCTACACCTTC.

CDR3 DNA sequence: TGTGCCAGCAGTGACCCCGGACTAGCGGGAACAGATACGCAGTATTTT. This encodes CASSDPGLAGTDTQYF. The chain combines TRBV27 with TRBJ2-3; 12 positions match TRBD2. The CDR3 runs 16 residues. Germline lookup yields CDR1 MNHEY and CDR2 SMNVEV (reference sequence). V lost 5 bases and J lost 3; bases outside the gene matches: 6.

This sequence joins TRBV7-7 and TRBJ2-1; possible D gene TRBD1, 5 bases. The CDR3 loop spans 13 amino acids. V was pared by 5 bases and J by 5 bases, with 10 bases between. Germline lookup yields CDR1 SSHAT and CDR2 FNYEAQ (reference sequence). The CDR3 spells CASSPDSHNEQFF. The CDR3 region has the DNA TGTGCCAGCAGCCCCGACAGCCACAATGAGCAGTTCTTC.

This chain connects TRBV6-6 to TRBJ1-2; a possible D gene is TRBD1 (5 bases). CDR3 size: 16 residues. Deletions cut 6 bases from V and 2 bases from J, with 19 bases between. The germline gives CDR1 MNHNY, CDR2 SVGAGI (reference sequence). The CDR3 coding sequence is TGTGCCAGCAGGTCGAATATAGACAGCTCGAACTATGGCTACACCTTC. This translates into CASRSNIDSSNYGYTF.

This chain connects TRBV28 to TRBJ2-1; D gene uncertain. Per germline, CDR1 MDHEN and CDR2 SYDVKM. The CDR3 totals 12 residues. The germline V and J ends were trimmed by 9 bases and 1 base, with 7 bases remaining between them. The chain's CDR3 is CASAESYNEQFF. DNA of the CDR3: TGTGCCAGTGCTGAGTCCTACAATGAGCAGTTCTTC.

As regards this clone: A read error likely explains this, since a far larger clone differs by one base. The rearrangement links TRBV2 to TRBJ1-5; TRBD1 matches at 10 bases. Germline V gene lookup returns CDR1 SNHLY and CDR2 FYNNEI. This CDR3 comprises 16 residues. This chain's CDR3 is CASSLSETGGKQPQHF. The CDR3 DNA follows: TGTGCCAGCAGCCTTTCCGAGACAGGGGGCAAACAGCCCCAGCATTTT.

The chain couples TRBV27 to TRBJ2-5, with unresolved D. CDR3 size: 13 residues. Trimming removed 0 bases at V and 5 bases at J, with 7 bases between. Germline lookup yields CDR1 MNHEY and CDR2 SMNVEV (reference sequence). In DNA, the CDR3 is TGTGCCAGCAGTTTATCGAGGTTCGAGACCCAGTACTTC. It translates to CASSLSRFETQYF.

V and J are TRBV7-3 and TRBJ2-1; D is possibly TRBD1 (5 bases). The V gene's germline CDR1 is SGHTA and CDR2 FQGTGA. There are 15 residues in the CDR3. V lost 2 bases and J 2 bases, leaving 10 bases between the germline ends. The CDR3 spells CASSLLGAPYNEQFF. DNA for the CDR3: TGTGCCAGCAGCTTACTAGGGGCTCCCTACAATGAGCAGTTCTTC.

The gene calls are TRBV28 and TRBJ1-1, with a tentative D call TRBD1 (5 bases). Trimming stripped 4 bases from V and 6 bases from J, with 18 bases between. Germline CDR1 is MDHEN and CDR2 is SYDVKM. The CDR3 length is 15 residues. The CDR3 nucleotides read TGTGCCAGCAGTTCCACGACGGCAGGGATCGCTGAAGCTTTCTTT. Encoded protein: CASSSTTAGIAEAFF.